This TCR beta chain appears in the sequencing data of a study of CD8+CD57+ T cells in acquired aplastic anemia. Study information: Each DNA sample taken from sorted CD4+ and CD8+ cells came to about 3.2 ug on average. Healthy donor CD4+ samples were sequenced to a depth that averaged approximately 10 million reads. Study-wide results and limits: In CD8+ cells, Simpson's diversity showed no significant difference between patients and controls. Both patients and controls carried the same twenty-nine CD8+ CDR3 sequences.

This clonotype was found once. Its antigen is currently unknown. Genomic DNA templated the TCR beta VDJ and CDR3 profiling. Via MiXCR, TCRdb re-called the reads, giving one row per CDR3 protein. This repertoire shows 150,000 to 200,000 distinct CDR3 sequences, 40% to 55% found once; its top ten account for 2.5% to 3.5%. This receptor was identified in a human donor in good health. Source material: sorted CD4+, CD8+, or CD8+CD57+ T cells (not recorded which) from PBMCs.

The CDR3 nucleotides are TGTGCCAGCAGCCCCGGGACTAGCGGGAGAAACGAGCAGTACTTC. This gives the protein CASSPGTSGRNEQYF. This sequence joins TRBV7-3 and TRBJ2-7; 14 bases match TRBD2. Germline values: CDR1 SGHTA, CDR2 FQGTGA. This CDR3 spans 15 amino acids. Losses at the gene ends were 5 bases for V and 5 bases for J; bases not matched to a gene: 5. The full variable domain, in which reference TRBV7-3 and TRBJ2-7 provide the parts outside the CDR3, is GAGVSQTPSNKVTEKGKYVELRCDPISGHTALYWYRQSLGQGPEFLIYFQGTGAADDSGLPNDRFFAVRPEGSVSTLKIQRTERGDSAVYLCASSPGTSGRNEQYFGPGTRLTVT.